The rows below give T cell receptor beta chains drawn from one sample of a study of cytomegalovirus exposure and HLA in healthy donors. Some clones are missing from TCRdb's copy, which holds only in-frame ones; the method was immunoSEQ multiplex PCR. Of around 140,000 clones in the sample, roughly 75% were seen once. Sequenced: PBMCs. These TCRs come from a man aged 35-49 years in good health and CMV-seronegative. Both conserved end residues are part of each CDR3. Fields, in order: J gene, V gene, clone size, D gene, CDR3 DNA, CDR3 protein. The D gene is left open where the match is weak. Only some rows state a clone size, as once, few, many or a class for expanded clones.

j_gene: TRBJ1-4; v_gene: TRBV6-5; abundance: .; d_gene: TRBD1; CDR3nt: TGTGCCAGCAGTACGGGACAGGGAAATGAAAAACTGTTTTTT; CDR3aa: CASSTGQGNEKLFF
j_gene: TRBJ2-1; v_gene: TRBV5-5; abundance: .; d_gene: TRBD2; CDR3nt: TGTGCCAGCAGCTTGGTCAGCGGGGGACTCTACAATGAGCAGTTCTTC; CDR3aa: CASSLVSGGLYNEQFF
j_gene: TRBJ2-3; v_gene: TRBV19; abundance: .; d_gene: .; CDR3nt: TGTGCCAGTAGCCCAGACAGGACCGGCACAGATACGCAGTATTTT; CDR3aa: CASSPDRTGTDTQYF
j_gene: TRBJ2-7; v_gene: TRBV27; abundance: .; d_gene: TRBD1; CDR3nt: TGTGCCAGCATTAGATCCGGGACAGGGTTCTACGAGCAGTACTTC; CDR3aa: CASIRSGTGFYEQYF
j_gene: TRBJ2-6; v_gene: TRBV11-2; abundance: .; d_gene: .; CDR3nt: TGTGCCAGCAGCTTCCCCTTTTACAGCCACTCTGGGGCCAACGTCCTGACTTTC; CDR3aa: CASSFPFYSHSGANVLTF
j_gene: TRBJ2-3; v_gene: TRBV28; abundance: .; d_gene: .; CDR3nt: TGTGCCAGCAGTTCGGGACATAGCACAGATACGCAGTATTTT; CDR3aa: CASSSGHSTDTQYF
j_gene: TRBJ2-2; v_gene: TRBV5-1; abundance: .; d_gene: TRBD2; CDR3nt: TGCGCCAGCAGCTACGGGACTAGCGGTTCCGGGGAGCTGTTTTTT; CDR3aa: CASSYGTSGSGELFF
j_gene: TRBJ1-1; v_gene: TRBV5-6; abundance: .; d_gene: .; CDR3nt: TGTGCCAGCAGTGGGCCTCTGAACACTGAAGCTTTCTTT; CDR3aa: CASSGPLNTEAFF
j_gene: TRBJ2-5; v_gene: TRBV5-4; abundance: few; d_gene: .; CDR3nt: TGTGCCAGCAGCCCAATTGAGGCACAGGGAGTTCGGCAAGAGACCCAGTACTTC; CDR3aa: CASSPIEAQGVRQETQYF
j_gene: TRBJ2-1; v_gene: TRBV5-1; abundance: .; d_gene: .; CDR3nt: TGCGCCAGCAGCTTGGGGCCAGGGGACAATGAGCAGTTCTTC; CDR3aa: CASSLGPGDNEQFF
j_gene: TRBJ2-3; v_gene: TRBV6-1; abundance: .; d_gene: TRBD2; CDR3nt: TGTGCCAGCAGTGCACACATAGCGGGGGGGCCGGGTACGCAGTATTTT; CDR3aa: CASSAHIAGGPGTQYF
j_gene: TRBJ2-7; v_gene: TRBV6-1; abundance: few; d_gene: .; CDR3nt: TGTGCCAGCAGTGTCCGGAGCTTCGTTGGAGAGCAGTACTTC; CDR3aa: CASSVRSFVGEQYF
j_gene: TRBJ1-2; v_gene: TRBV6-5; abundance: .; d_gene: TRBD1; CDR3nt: TGTGCCAGCAGGGGGGGACAGGGGTATGGCTACACCTTC; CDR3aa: CASRGGQGYGYTF
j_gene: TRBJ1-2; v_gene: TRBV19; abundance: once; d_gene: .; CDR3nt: TGTGCCAGTAGTTCCGGGTTTGTCTATGGCTACACCTTC; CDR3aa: CASSSGFVYGYTF
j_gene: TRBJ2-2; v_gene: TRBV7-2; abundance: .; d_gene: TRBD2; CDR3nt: TGTGCCAGCAGCCCCGGACTAGTCTTCGGCGGGGAGCTGTTTTTT; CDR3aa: CASSPGLVFGGELFF
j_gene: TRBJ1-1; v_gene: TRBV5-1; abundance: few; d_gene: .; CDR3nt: TGCGCCAGCAGCTTTCAGGGTCCGAACACTGAAGCTTTCTTT; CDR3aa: CASSFQGPNTEAFF
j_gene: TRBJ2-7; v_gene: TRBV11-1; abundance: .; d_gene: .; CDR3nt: TGTGCCAGCAGCTTAGACTTGTACGAGCAGTACTTC; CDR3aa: CASSLDLYEQYF
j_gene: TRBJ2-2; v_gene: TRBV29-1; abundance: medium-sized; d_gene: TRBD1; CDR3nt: TGCAGCGCACCAACAGGGGGCATCACCGGGGAGCTGTTTTTT; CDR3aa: CSAPTGGITGELFF
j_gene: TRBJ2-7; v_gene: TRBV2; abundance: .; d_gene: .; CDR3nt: TGTGCCAGCAGTGGTGGTGACAGCTCCTACGAGCAGTACTTC; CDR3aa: CASSGGDSSYEQYF
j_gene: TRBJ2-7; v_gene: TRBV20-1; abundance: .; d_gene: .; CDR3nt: TGCAGTGCAGGGGAAACCTACGAGCAGTACTTC; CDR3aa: CSAGETYEQYF
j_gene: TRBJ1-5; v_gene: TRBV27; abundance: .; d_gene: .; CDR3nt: TGTGCCAGCAGCAGGGGACCAACATCCGGGACAAGGTATAGCAATCAGCCCCAGCATTTT; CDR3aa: CASSRGPTSGTRYSNQPQHF
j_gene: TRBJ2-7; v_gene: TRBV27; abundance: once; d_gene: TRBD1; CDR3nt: TGTGCCAGCAGGCTTCTCGGGACAGGGGCTTACGAGCAGTACTTC; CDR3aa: CASRLLGTGAYEQYF